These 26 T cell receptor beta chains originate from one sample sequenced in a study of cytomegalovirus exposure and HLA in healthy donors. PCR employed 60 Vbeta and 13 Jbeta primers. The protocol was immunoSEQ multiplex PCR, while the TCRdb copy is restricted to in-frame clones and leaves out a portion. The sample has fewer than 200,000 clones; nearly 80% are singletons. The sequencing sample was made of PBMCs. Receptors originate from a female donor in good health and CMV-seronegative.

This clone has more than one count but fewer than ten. The CDR3 sequence: CASSPPDRGLGDYTF. In DNA form, the CDR3 reads TGTGCCAGCAGCCCGCCGGACAGGGGCTTAGGGGACTACACCTTC. This sequence joins TRBV16 and TRBJ1-2; 9 positions agree with TRBD1. Germline assignment: CDR1 KGHSY and CDR2 FQNENV. The V and J ends lost 4 bases and 10 bases, in that order; junction bases with no gene match: 13. The CDR3 totals 15 residues.

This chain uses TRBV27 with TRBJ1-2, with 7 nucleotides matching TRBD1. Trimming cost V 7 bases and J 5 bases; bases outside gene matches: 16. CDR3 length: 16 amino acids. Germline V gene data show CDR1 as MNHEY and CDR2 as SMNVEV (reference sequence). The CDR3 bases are TGTGCCAGCACCCGACCATCGGGACAGACTATTTATGGCTACACCTTC. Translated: CASTRPSGQTIYGYTF.

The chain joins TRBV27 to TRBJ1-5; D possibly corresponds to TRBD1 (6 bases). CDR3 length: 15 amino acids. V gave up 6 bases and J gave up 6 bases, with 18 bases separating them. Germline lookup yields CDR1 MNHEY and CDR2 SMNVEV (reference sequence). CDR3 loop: CASRGGGASIQPQHF. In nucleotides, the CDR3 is TGTGCCAGCAGGGGCGGGGGGGCGTCGATTCAGCCCCAGCATTTT.

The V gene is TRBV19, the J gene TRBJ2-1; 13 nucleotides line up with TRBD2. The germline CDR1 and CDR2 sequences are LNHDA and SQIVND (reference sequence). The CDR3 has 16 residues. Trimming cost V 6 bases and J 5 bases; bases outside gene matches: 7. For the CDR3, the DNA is TGTGCCAGTAGACCTACTAGCGGGGGGGCTGACAATGAGCAGTTCTTC. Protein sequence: CASRPTSGGADNEQFF.

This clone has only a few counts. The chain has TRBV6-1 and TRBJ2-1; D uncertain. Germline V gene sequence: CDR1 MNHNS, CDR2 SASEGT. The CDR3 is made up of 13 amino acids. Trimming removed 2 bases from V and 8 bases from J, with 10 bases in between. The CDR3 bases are TGTGCCAGCAGTGAAACGGTGGCGGATGAGCAGTTCTTC. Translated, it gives CASSETVADEQFF.

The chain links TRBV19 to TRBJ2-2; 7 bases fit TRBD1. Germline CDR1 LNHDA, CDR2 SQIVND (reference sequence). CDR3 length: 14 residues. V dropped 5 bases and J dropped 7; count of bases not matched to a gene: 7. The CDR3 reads CASSLLTGSGELFF. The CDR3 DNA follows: TGTGCCAGTAGTCTACTGACAGGGAGCGGGGAGCTGTTTTTT.

CDR3 coding DNA: TGCGCCAGCAGCTTAGGACAGGGTCAAGCTTTCTTT. This gives the protein CASSLGQGQAFF. The chain recombines TRBV5-1 with TRBJ1-1, with TRBD1 matching over 8 bases. This CDR3 contains 12 residues. Trimming cost V 2 bases and J 9 bases; bases outside gene matches: 3. CDR1 is SGHRS, CDR2 YFSETQ, per germline.

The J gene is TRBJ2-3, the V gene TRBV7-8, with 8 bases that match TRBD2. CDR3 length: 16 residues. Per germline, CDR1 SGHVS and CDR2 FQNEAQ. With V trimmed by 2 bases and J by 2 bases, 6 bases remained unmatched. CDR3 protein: CASSLPAGGSTDTQYF. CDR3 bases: TGTGCCAGCAGCTTACCGGCGGGGGGATCCACAGATACGCAGTATTTT. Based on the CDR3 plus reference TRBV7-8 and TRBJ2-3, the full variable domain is GAGVSQSPRYKVAKRGQDVALRCDPISGHVSLFWYQQALGQGPEFLTYFQNEAQLDKSGLPSDRFFAERPEGSVSTLKIQRTQQEDSAVYLCASSLPAGGSTDTQYFGPGTRLTVL.

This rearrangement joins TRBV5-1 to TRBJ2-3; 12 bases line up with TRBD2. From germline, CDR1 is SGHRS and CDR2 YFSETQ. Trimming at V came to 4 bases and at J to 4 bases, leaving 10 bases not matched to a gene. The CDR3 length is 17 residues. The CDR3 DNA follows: TGCGCCAGCAGCATGGCGACTAGCGGGAGCGGGGCAGATACGCAGTATTTT. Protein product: CASSMATSGSGADTQYF.

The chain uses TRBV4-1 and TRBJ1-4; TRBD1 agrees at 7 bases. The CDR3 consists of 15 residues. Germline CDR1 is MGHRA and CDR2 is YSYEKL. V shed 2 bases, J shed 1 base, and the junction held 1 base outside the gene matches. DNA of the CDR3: TGCGCCAGCAGCCAACACAGGGGAACTAATGAAAAACTGTTTTTT. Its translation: CASSQHRGTNEKLFF.

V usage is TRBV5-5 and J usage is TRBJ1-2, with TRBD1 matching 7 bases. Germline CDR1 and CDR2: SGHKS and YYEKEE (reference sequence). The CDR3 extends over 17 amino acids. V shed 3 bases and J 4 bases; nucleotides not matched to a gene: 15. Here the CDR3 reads CASSSSPAGGIGYGYTF. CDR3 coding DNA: TGTGCCAGCAGCTCCTCGCCGGCAGGGGGAATCGGCTATGGCTACACCTTC.

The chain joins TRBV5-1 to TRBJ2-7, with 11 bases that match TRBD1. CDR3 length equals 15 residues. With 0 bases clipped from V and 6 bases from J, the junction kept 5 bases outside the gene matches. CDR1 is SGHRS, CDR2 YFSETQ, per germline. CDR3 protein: CASSLGWTGGFEQYF. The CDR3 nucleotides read TGCGCCAGCAGCTTGGGTTGGACAGGGGGCTTCGAGCAGTACTTC.

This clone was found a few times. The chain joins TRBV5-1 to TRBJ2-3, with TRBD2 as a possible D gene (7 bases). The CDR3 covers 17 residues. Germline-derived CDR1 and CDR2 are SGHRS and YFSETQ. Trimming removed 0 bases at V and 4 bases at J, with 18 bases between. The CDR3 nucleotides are TGCGCCAGCAGCTTGGAGTTACGGGGGGCCGGGGCAGATACGCAGTATTTT. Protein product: CASSLELRGAGADTQYF.

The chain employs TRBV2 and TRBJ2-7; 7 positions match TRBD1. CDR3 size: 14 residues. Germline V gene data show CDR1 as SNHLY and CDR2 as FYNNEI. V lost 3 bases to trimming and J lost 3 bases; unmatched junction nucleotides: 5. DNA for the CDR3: TGTGCCAGCAGTGATAGGGACAGACTCTACGAGCAGTACTTC. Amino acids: CASSDRDRLYEQYF.

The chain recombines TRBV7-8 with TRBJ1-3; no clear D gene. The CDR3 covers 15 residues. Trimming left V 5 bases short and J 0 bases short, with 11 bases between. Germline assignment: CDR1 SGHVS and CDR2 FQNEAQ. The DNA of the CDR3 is TGTGCCAGCAGCCCCCGGGCGGGCTCTGGAAACACCATATATTTT. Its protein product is CASSPRAGSGNTIYF.

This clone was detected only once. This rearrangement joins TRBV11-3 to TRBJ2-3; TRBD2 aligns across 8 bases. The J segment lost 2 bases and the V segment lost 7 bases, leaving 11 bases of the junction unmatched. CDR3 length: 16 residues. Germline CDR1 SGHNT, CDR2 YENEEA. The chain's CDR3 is CASTAGGPWDTDTQYF. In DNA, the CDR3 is TGTGCCAGCACCGCGGGAGGCCCCTGGGACACAGATACGCAGTATTTT.

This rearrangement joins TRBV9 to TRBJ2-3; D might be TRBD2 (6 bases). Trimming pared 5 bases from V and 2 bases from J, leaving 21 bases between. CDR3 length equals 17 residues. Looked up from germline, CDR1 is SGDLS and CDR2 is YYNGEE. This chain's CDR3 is CASSPSSAGRHTDTQYF. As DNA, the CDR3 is TGTGCCAGCAGTCCGAGTAGTGCGGGGAGACACACAGATACGCAGTATTTT.

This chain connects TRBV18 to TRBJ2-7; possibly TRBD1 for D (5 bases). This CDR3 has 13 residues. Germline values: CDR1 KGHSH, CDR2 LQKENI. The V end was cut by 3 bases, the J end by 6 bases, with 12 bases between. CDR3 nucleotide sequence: TGTGCCAGCTCACCCACCAGGGCTGTCGAGCAGTACTTC. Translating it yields CASSPTRAVEQYF.

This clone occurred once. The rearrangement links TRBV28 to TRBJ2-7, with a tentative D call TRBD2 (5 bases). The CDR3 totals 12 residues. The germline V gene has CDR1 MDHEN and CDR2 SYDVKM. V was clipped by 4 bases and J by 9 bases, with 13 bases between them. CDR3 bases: TGTGCCAGCAGTTCGGGCACCGGAGGGCAGTACTTC. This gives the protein CASSSGTGGQYF.

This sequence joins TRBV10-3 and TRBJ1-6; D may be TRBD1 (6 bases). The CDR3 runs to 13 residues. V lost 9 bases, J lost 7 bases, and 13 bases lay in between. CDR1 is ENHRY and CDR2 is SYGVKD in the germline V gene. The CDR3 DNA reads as TGTGCCATACAGGGTACCGAAAATTCACCCCTCCACTTT. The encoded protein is CAIQGTENSPLHF.

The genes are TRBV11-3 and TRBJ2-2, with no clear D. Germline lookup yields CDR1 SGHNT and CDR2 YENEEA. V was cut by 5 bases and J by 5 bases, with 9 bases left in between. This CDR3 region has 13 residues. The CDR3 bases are TGTGCCAGCAGCCCAGGCCGTACCGGGGAGCTGTTTTTT. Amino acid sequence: CASSPGRTGELFF.

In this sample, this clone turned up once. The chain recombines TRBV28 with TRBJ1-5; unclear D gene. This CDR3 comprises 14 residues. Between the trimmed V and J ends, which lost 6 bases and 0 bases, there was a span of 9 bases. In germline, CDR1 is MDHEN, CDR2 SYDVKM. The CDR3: CASSPPVSNQPQHF. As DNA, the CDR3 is TGTGCCAGCAGCCCCCCTGTTAGCAATCAGCCCCAGCATTTT.

CDR3 DNA sequence: TGTGCCAGCAGCGTAGGTACGGGACAGGGTTTCAATGAGCAGTTCTTC. It codes for CASSVGTGQGFNEQFF. V is TRBV9 and J is TRBJ2-1; 9 positions match TRBD1. This CDR3 is 16 amino acids long. Germline trimming cut 0 bases from V and 6 bases from J; bases unmatched to any gene: 7. Per the germline V gene, CDR1 is SGDLS and CDR2 is YYNGEE.

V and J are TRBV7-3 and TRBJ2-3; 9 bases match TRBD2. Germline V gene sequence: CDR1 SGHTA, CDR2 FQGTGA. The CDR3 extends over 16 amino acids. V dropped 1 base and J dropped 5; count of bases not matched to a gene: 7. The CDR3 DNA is TGTGCCAGCAGCTTAAGGGGCGGGGGGGCCGTAGATACGCAGTATTTT. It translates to CASSLRGGGAVDTQYF. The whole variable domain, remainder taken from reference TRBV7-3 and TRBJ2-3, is GAGVSQTPSNKVTEKGKYVELRCDPISGHTALYWYRQSLGQGPEFLIYFQGTGAADDSGLPNDRFFAVRPEGSVSTLKIQRTERGDSAVYLCASSLRGGGAVDTQYFGPGTRLTVL.

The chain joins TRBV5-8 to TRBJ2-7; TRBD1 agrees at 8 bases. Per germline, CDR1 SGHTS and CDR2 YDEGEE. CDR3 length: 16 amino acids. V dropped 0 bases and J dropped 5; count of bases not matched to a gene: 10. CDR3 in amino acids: CASSLVKTGVGHEQYF. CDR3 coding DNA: TGTGCCAGCAGCTTGGTGAAGACAGGGGTTGGCCACGAGCAGTACTTC. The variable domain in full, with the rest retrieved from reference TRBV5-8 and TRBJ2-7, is EAGVTQSPTHLIKTRGQQATLRCSPISGHTSVYWYQQALGLGLQFLLWYDEGEERNRGNFPPRFSGRQFPNYSSELNVNALELEDSALYLCASSLVKTGVGHEQYFGPGTRLTVT.

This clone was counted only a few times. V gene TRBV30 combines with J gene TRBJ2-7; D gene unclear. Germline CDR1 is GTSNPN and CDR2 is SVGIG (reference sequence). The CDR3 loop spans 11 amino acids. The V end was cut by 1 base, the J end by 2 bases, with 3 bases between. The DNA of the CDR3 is TGTGCCTGGAGTGACACCTACGAGCAGTACTTC. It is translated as CAWSDTYEQYF.